Below, one T cell receptor beta chain is given with its context. What it binds is unknown. The CDR3 has 16 amino acids. Trimming removed 1 base from V and 4 bases from J; junction bases left unmatched: 5. Germline V gene lookup returns CDR1 SEHNR and CDR2 FQNEAQ (reference sequence). The sample originates from a study of long-term antiretroviral therapy in people with HIV. Regarding the study as a whole: Repertoires from HIV showed CDR3 length ranges narrower than those of controls. The repertoire was dominated at all time points by clones expanded before ART.

They ran version v3.0 of the immunoSEQ assay at survey level. Measured with immunoSEQ multiplex PCR; TCRdb has only the in-frame clones, and not every one. The sample includes 13,000 to 15,000 clones, 65% to 90% seen only once; the top ten take around 7.9%. Sequences were derived from unsorted PBMCs, sampled 0.4 years after starting antiretroviral therapy. The TCR comes from a man aged 25 to 40 with HIV. The J gene is TRBJ2-5, the V gene TRBV7-9, with 11 nucleotides matching TRBD2. The CDR3, as DNA: TGTGCCAGCAGCTTAGGCCGCACTAGCGGGAGAGAGACCCAGTACTTC. It encodes CASSLGRTSGRETQYF.